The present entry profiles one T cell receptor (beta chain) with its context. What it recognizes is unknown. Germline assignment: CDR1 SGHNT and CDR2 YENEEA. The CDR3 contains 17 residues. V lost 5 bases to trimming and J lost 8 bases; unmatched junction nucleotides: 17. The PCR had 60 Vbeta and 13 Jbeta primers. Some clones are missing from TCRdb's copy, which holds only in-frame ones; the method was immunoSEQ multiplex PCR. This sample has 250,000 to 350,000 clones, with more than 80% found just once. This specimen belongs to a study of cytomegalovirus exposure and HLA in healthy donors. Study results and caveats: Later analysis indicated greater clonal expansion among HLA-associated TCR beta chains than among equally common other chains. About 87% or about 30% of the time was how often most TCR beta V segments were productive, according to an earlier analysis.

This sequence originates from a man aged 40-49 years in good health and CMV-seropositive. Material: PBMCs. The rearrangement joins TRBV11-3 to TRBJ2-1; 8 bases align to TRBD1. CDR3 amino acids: CASSPGTGYAQSDEQFF. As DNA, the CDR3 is TGTGCCAGCAGCCCCGGGACAGGCTACGCCCAGTCGGATGAGCAGTTCTTC.